This TCR beta chain comes out of a study of cytomegalovirus exposure and HLA in healthy donors. Note on this clone: Its specificity is not known.

CDR1 SGHTA and CDR2 FQGNSA come from the germline V gene. V lost 5 bases, J lost 12 bases, and 7 bases stayed unmatched. The CDR3 runs to 12 residues. Study-wide results and limits: Per published accounts, TCR beta sequences correctly predicted the HLA-A and HLA-B alleles of most subjects. In the analysis, some V segments, TRBV6-2 and TRBV6-3 included, were excluded as indistinguishable. The authors listed 150 or so TCR beta chains as cytomegalovirus-associated.

PCR amplification relied on 60 Vbeta primers (plus 13 Jbeta primers). Profiling relied on immunoSEQ multiplex PCR, and the TCRdb table lists in-frame clones only, not all of them. The sample contains around 190,000 clones, about four fifths of which appear only once. The V call is TRBV7-2, the J call TRBJ2-7; 10 nucleotides line up with TRBD1. The receptor was isolated from a man aged 18 to 29 in good health and CMV-seronegative. The specimen sequenced was PBMCs. The CDR3 sequence is CASSQWGQGLYF. CDR3 nucleotides: TGTGCCAGCAGCCAATGGGGACAGGGGCTGTACTTC.